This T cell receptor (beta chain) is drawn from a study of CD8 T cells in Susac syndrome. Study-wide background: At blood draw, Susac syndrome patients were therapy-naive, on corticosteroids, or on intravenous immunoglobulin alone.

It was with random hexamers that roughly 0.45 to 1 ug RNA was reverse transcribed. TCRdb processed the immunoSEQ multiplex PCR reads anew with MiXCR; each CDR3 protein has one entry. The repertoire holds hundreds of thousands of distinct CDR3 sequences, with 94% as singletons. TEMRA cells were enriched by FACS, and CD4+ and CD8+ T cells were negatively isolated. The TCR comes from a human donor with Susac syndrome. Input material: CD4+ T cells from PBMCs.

This chain's CDR3 is CASSLGARDGEQYF. The DNA of the CDR3 is TGTGCCAGCTCACTTGGGGCCAGGGACGGCGAGCAGTACTTC. V and J are TRBV18 and TRBJ2-7; the D call may be TRBD1 or TRBD2 (5 bases each). CDR3 size: 14 residues. Trimming removed 4 bases from V and 6 bases from J, with 16 bases in between. Per the germline V gene, CDR1 is KGHSH and CDR2 is LQKENI.